One and the same sample provided the 2 T cell receptor beta chains below, sequenced in a study of T cells in Graves' hyperthyroidism and ophthalmopathy. Amplified TCR beta CDR3 regions came from RNA transcripts. Primed by the HTBI set, a first-round RT-PCR was run on the TCR CDR3. MiXCR, applied by TCRdb to the multiplex PCR reads, yields one record per CDR3 protein. Of under 400,000 distinct CDR3 sequences in the sample, around 20% are singletons; the top ten hold 50%. The sample was blood. The receptor source for this set is a woman between 50 and 59 years old with Graves' hyperthyroidism.

This clonotype was detected a few times. The chain employs TRBV28 and TRBJ1-5; D remains ambiguous. There are 13 residues in the CDR3. Germline V CDR1 and CDR2: MDHEN, SYDVKM. V was pared by 5 bases and J by 2 bases, with 7 bases between. CDR3 nucleotide sequence: TGTGCCAGCAGTCCGGACGGCAATCAGCCCCAGCATTTT. It translates to CASSPDGNQPQHF. Full variable domain (missing parts from reference TRBV28 and TRBJ1-5): DVKVTQSSRYLVKRTGEKVFLECVQDMDHENMFWYRQDPGLGLRLIYFSYDVKMKEKGDIPEGYSVSREKKERFSLILESASTNQTSMYLCASSPDGNQPQHFGDGTRLSIL.

The chain couples TRBV7-2 to TRBJ1-5; D ambiguous. V gave up 4 bases and J gave up 3 bases, with 7 bases separating them. The CDR3 is 13 residues long. Germline CDR1 reads SGHTA; CDR2 reads FQGNSA. The CDR3 DNA reads TGTGCCAGCAGCTGGGAGATCAATCAGCCCCAGCATTTT. Its protein product is CASSWEINQPQHF.